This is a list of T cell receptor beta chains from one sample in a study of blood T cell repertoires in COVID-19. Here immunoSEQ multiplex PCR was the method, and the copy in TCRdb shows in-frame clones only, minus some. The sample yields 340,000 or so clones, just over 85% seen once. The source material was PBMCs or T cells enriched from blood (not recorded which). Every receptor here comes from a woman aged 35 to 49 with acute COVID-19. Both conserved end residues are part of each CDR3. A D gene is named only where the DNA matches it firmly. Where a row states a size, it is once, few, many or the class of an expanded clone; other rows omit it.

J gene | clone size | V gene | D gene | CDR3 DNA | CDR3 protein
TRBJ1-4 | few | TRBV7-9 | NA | TGTGCCAGCAGCCGAATTACAGGCGATAATGAAAAACTGTTTTTT | CASSRITGDNEKLFF
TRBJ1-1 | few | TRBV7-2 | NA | TGTGCCAGCAGCTTATTATCCGGGACAGAAGCTTTCTTT | CASSLLSGTEAFF
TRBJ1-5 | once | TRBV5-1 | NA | TGCGCCAGCAGGCAAACAGTATATAGCAATCAGCCCCAGCATTTT | CASRQTVYSNQPQHF
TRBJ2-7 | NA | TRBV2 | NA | TGTGCCAGCAGTGAAGCAGGGGCCTGGAACTACGAGCAGTACTTC | CASSEAGAWNYEQYF
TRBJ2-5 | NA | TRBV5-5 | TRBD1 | TGTGCCAGCAGCTTGGGAGGACAGGGATTCCAAGAGACCCAGTACTTC | CASSLGGQGFQETQYF
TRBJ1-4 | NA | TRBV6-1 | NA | TGTGCCAGCAACAGGGCTACGGATGAAAAACTGTTTTTT | CASNRATDEKLFF
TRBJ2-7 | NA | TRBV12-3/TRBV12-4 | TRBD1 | TGTGCCAGCAGTTTCCAGGGGGCCTACGAGCAGTACTTC | CASSFQGAYEQYF
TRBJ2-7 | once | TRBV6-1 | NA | TGTGCCAGCAGTGAGATCCGGGGCCGGGGGATCTACGAGCAGTACTTC | CASSEIRGRGIYEQYF
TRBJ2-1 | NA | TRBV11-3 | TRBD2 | TGTGCCAGCAGCTCTCGCTGGACTAGCGGTTACAATGAGCAGTTCTTC | CASSSRWTSGYNEQFF
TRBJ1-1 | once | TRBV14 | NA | TGTGCCAGCAGCCAAGATGTGCGGGCGGACACTGAAGCTTTCTTT | CASSQDVRADTEAFF
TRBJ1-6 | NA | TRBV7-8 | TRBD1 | TGTGCCAGCAGCTTAGTAAGGGGACAGGATCCCCTCCACTTT | CASSLVRGQDPLHF
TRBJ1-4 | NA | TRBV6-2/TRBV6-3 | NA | TGTGCCAGCAGTTACTCGGCGGCAACTAATGAAAAACTGTTTTTT | CASSYSAATNEKLFF
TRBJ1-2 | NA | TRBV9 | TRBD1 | TGTGCCAGCAGTACCGGAGGGGGCGCATACTATGGCTACACCTTC | CASSTGGGAYYGYTF
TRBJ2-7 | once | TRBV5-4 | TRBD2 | TGTGCCAGCAGCGACGGACTAGCGGGAGGGAAGTCCTACGAGCAGTACTTC | CASSDGLAGGKSYEQYF
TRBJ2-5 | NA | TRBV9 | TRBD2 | TGTGCCAGCAGCGCTAGCGGGGGTCCTGAGACCCAGTACTTC | CASSASGGPETQYF
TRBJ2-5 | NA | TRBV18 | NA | TGTGCCAGCTCACCCCGTACGAGGCAAGAGACCCAGTACTTC | CASSPRTRQETQYF
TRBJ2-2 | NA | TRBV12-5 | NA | TGTGCTAGTGAGTCGGCCGGGGAGCTGTTTTTT | CASESAGELFF
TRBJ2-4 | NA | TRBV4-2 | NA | TGTGCCAGCAGCCAAGATCTGAGAGGAGTTGGGGCCATTCAGTACTTC | CASSQDLRGVGAIQYF
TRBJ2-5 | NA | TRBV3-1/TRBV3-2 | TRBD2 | TGTGCCAGCAGCAATAGCGGGAGCCGGATAGAGACCCAGTACTTC | CASSNSGSRIETQYF
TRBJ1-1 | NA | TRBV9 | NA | TGTGCCAGCAGCCCGGCGACGACTTCCGGCACTGAAGCTTTCTTT | CASSPATTSGTEAFF
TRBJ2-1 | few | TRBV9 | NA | TGTGCCAGCAGCGTAGGTAATAGCTGGGACTCTAGCTCCTACAATGAGCAGTTCTTC | CASSVGNSWDSSSYNEQFF
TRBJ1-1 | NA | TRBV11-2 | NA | TGTGCCAGCAGCTTCTTCCTGGCACGAGAAGCTTTCTTT | CASSFFLAREAFF
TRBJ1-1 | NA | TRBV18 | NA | TGTGCCAGCTCACCACCGGGGGGAGTGAACACTGAAGCTTTCTTT | CASSPPGGVNTEAFF
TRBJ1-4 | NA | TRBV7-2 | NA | TGTGCCAGCAGCTTAACACAGGCTGAAAAACTGTTTTTT | CASSLTQAEKLFF
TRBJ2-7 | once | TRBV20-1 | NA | TGCAGTGCTAGTGGTGGGGGGGCGATTTCCGAGCAGTACTTC | CSASGGGAISEQYF
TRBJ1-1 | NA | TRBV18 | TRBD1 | TGTGCCAGCTCACCGGCCCCGACAGGGGGCGAAGCTTTCTTT | CASSPAPTGGEAFF
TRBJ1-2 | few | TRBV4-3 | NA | TGCGCCAGCAGCCTTGGAACGGGACTTTCCCTCGCTAATTTCTACACCTTC | CASSLGTGLSLANFYTF
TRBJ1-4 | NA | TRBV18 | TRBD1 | TGTGCCAGCTCACCGGCTACAGGGGGCGCAGGGGAAAAACTGTTTTTT | CASSPATGGAGEKLFF
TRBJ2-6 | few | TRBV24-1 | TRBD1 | TGTGCCACCAGTGATGAAGGACAGGGGGCGACCAACGTCCTGACTTTC | CATSDEGQGATNVLTF
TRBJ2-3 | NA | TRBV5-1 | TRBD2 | TGCGCCAGCAGCCCGGGGACTAGAACAGATACGCAGTATTTT | CASSPGTRTDTQYF
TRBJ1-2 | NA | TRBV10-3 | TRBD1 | TGTGCCATCAGTGAGCTGGGACAGCAAGGTGACACCTTC | CAISELGQQGDTF
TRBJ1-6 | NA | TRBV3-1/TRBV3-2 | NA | TGTGCCAGCAGCCAAGAGGTGCGGGGTTCTCGGTCACCCCTCCACTTT | CASSQEVRGSRSPLHF
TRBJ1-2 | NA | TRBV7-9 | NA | TGTGCCAGCAGCCCCGTTCGGGAAACCTATGGCTACACCTTC | CASSPVRETYGYTF
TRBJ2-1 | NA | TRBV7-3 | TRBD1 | TGTGCCAGCAGCTTAAAAACCGGGACAGGGGCTCTCAATGAGCAGTTCTTC | CASSLKTGTGALNEQFF
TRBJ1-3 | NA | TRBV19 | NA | TGTGCCAGTAGTCGCGCCGGAGGGTCCACTGGAAACACCATATATTTT | CASSRAGGSTGNTIYF
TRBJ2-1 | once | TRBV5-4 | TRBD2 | TGTGCCAGCAGCCTGACCGGGGGGGCGCCGTTCTTC | CASSLTGGAPFF
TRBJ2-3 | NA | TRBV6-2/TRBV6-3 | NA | TGTGCCAGCAGCTCTCGAGGGCCTGGGGGCACAGATACGCAGTATTTT | CASSSRGPGGTDTQYF
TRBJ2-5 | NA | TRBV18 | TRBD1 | TGTGCCAGCTCACCGACAACCGGGACAGAACAAGAGACCCAGTACTTC | CASSPTTGTEQETQYF
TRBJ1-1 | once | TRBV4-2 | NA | TGTGCCAGCAGCCAACTAGACAGAGTGAACACTGAAGCTTTCTTT | CASSQLDRVNTEAFF
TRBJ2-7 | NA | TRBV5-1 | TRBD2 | TGCGCCAGCAGCGAAGGGGAGCGGGAGGCCTCAGACGCAAATTACGAGCAGTACTTC | CASSEGEREASDANYEQYF
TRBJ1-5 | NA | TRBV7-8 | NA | TGTGCCAGCAGCCTAGCTACCGAATGGAGTCAGCCCCAGCATTTT | CASSLATEWSQPQHF
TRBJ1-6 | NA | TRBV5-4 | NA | TGTGCCAGCAGCCTCTCGATGGACATATTCAATTCACCCCTCCACTTT | CASSLSMDIFNSPLHF
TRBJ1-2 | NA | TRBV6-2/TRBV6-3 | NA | TGTGCCAGCAGTTACGGGGCAGCCCTTGGGGGCTACACCTTC | CASSYGAALGGYTF
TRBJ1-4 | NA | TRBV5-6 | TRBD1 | TGTGCCAGCAGTTTAGAAACGGGACAGACTAATGAAAAACTGTTTTTT | CASSLETGQTNEKLFF
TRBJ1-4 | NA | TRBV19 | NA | TGTGCCAGTAGTATTCGGATGAGCAGGGGTGGGAAACTGTTTTTT | CASSIRMSRGGKLFF
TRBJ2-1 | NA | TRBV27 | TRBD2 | TGTGCCAGCAGACCCCGGAAACTAGCGGGTTCCCCCTACAATGAGCAGTTCTTC | CASRPRKLAGSPYNEQFF
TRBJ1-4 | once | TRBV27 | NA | TGTGCCAGCAGTTCGTCTCGCGGGAATGAAAAACTGTTTTTT | CASSSSRGNEKLFF
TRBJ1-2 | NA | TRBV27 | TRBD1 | TGTGCCAGCAGTTTACGGTCTACAGGGGATGGCTACACCTTC | CASSLRSTGDGYTF
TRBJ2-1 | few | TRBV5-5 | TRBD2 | TGTGCCAGCAGCTTGGCCGGGGGGACTGCTATGAGTGAGCAGTTCTTC | CASSLAGGTAMSEQFF
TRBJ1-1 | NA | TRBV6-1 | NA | TGTGCCAGCAGTGACCCACTCCGCCGGAGCTGGGACACTGAAGCTTTCTTT | CASSDPLRRSWDTEAFF
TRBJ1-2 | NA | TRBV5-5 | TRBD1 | TGTGCCAGCAGCTCAATTCCCGGGACAGCCTATGGCTACACCTTC | CASSSIPGTAYGYTF